These 8 T cell receptor beta chains originate from one sample sequenced in a study of cytomegalovirus exposure and HLA in healthy donors (dated by TCRdb to between 2016 and 2019). Library preparation was by the immunoSEQ multiplex PCR assay. As stored in TCRdb, this immuneACCESS dataset retains in-frame rearrangements with V and J assigned. A fraction of the clones does not appear; measured against another copy, unresolved V genes explain less than half of the discrepancy, and the remainder lacks a known reason. Within this sample are 100,000 or so clones, with 70% to 90% of them counted one time only. 3% to 4.5% of the sample is taken by the ten largest. Sequencing used PBMCs. The receptors come from a woman aged 30 to 39 in good health and CMV-seronegative.

This rearrangement joins TRBV4-2 to TRBJ1-6, with TRBD1 identical over 9 bases. Germline loops: CDR1 LGHNA, CDR2 YNFKEQ. The trim removed 3 bases at V and 7 bases at J, leaving 7 bases unmatched. The CDR3 sequence is 16 residues long. The CDR3 DNA sequence: TGTGCCAGCAGCCAGGATCGGACAGGGGTGAATTCACCCCTCCACTTT. Translation: CASSQDRTGVNSPLHF.

The genes are TRBV5-1 and TRBJ1-1; D gene uncertain. This CDR3 has 16 residues. Germline assignment: CDR1 SGHRS and CDR2 YFSETQ. The V end lost 0 bases, the J end lost 4 bases, and 16 bases lay between the germline ends. CDR3 region: CASSLGAGFPPTEAFF. CDR3 bases: TGCGCCAGCAGCTTGGGGGCGGGTTTCCCCCCCACTGAAGCTTTCTTT.

This clone appeared a single time. The chain carries TRBV2 and TRBJ1-6; maybe TRBD1 (5 bases). Germline CDR1 is SNHLY and CDR2 is FYNNEI. V dropped 6 bases and J dropped 14 bases, with 14 bases sitting between them. CDR3 length: 12 residues. The CDR3 DNA is TGTGCCAGCAGCGTACAACAGGTCTCCCTCCACTTT. Its protein is CASSVQQVSLHF.

V gene TRBV5-4 combines with J gene TRBJ1-2; 9 bases are shared with TRBD1. The CDR3 is made up of 16 amino acids. In germline, CDR1 is SGHNT, CDR2 YYREEE (reference sequence). V shed 3 bases and J 2 bases; nucleotides not matched to a gene: 8. CDR3 region: CASSSTPGQGNYGYTF. CDR3 in DNA: TGTGCCAGCAGCTCGACTCCGGGACAGGGCAACTATGGCTACACCTTC. The variable domain in full, with the rest retrieved from reference TRBV5-4 and TRBJ1-2, is ETGVTQSPTHLIKTRGQQVTLRCSSQSGHNTVSWYQQALGQGPQFIFQYYREEENGRGNFPPRFSGLQFPNYSSELNVNALELDDSALYLCASSSTPGQGNYGYTFGSGTRLTVV.

The chain recombines TRBV28 with TRBJ1-1, with 8 bases fitting TRBD1. The V gene end was trimmed by 6 bases and the J gene end by 5 bases; junction bases not matched to a gene: 5. CDR1 and CDR2 (germline): MDHEN, SYDVKM. The CDR3 consists of 13 residues. The CDR3 loop reads CASRSDRVTEAFF. Here the CDR3 DNA reads TGTGCCAGCAGATCGGACAGGGTGACTGAAGCTTTCTTT. Full variable domain (missing parts from reference TRBV28 and TRBJ1-1): DVKVTQSSRYLVKRTGEKVFLECVQDMDHENMFWYRQDPGLGLRLIYFSYDVKMKEKGDIPEGYSVSREKKERFSLILESASTNQTSMYLCASRSDRVTEAFFGQGTRLTVV.

The chain couples TRBV5-6 to TRBJ1-1; 12 bases line up with TRBD1. The length of the CDR3 is 17 residues. Per the germline V gene, CDR1 is SGHDT and CDR2 is YYEEEE. J lost 1 base, V lost 5 bases, and 9 bases had no gene match. CDR3 region: CASRKPGQGAGNTEAFF. CDR3 coding DNA: TGTGCCAGCAGAAAACCGGGACAGGGGGCCGGGAACACTGAAGCTTTCTTT.

The V call is TRBV5-1, the J call TRBJ1-1; D perhaps matches TRBD1 (5 bases). Per the germline V gene, CDR1 is SGHRS and CDR2 is YFSETQ. CDR3 size: 14 residues. Between the trimmed V and J ends, which lost 4 bases and 5 bases, there was a span of 15 bases. CDR3 DNA: TGCGCCAGCAGCCCATCTCTGCGGGGGACTGAAGCTTTCTTT. Translating it yields CASSPSLRGTEAFF.

The rearrangement links TRBV7-2 to TRBJ2-7; no clear D gene. CDR1 and CDR2 (germline): SGHTA, FQGNSA. CDR3 size: 15 residues. V gave up 2 bases and J gave up 0 bases, with 11 bases separating them. CDR3 residues: CASSLRSEYSYEQYF. The CDR3 DNA reads as TGTGCCAGCAGCTTACGGAGCGAGTACTCCTACGAGCAGTACTTC. The variable domain in full, with the rest retrieved from reference TRBV7-2 and TRBJ2-7, is GAGVSQSPSNKVTEKGKDVELRCDPISGHTALYWYRQSLGQGLEFLIYFQGNSAPDKSGLPSDRFSAERTGGSVSTLTIQRTQQEDSAVYLCASSLRSEYSYEQYFGPGTRLTVT.